This T cell receptor beta chain derives from a study of vaccination and CD4 T cells after COVID-19. Whole-study context: The post-vaccine samples came a median approximately 75 days after dose two (range 14 to 241). A CEFX pool, an HIV-1 Nef pool, or no peptide went to control cultures.

This clonotype was seen only a few times. Its specificity is not known. Treatment specified: 10-day PBMC culture with coronavirus spike peptide pools or control peptides (ViraFEST assay). After expanding antigen-specific T cells with peptide pools, ViraFEST sequenced their TCRs. Days 3 and 7 saw half the medium swapped for fresh IL-2 medium. An Oncomine TCR Beta short-read assay was used to sequence the DNA from cultured CD4+ T cells. MiXCR, applied by TCRdb to the PCR reads, yields one record per CDR3 protein. The sample shows some 9,600 distinct CDR3 sequences, under 70% of them seen only once. The sample taken for sequencing was CD4+ T cells from blood, cultured in vitro. The receptor was isolated from a human donor who had recovered from COVID-19.

Here the CDR3 reads CASSRSGWTVRTQYF. CDR3 nucleotides: TGTGCCAGCAGTCGCTCCGGTTGGACTGTCCGGACCCAGTACTTC. The chain carries TRBV6-1 and TRBJ2-5; weak D call: TRBD2 (5 bases). This CDR3 has 15 residues. CDR1 is MNHNS and CDR2 is SASEGT in the germline V gene. Trimming removed 5 bases from V and 7 bases from J, with 20 bases in between.